This TCR beta chain was obtained from a study of control samples from healthy donors and cancer patients. CDR3 length equals 16 residues. The V end was cut by 1 base, the J end by 8 bases, with 15 bases between. CDR1 is MGHRA, CDR2 YSYEKL, per germline. The method was immunoSEQ multiplex PCR; TCRdb's version includes in-frame clones alone and lacks a portion of them. The sample yields 90,000 or so clones, less than 90% seen once. What was sequenced was blood. The chain links TRBV4-1 to TRBJ1-6; TRBD1 might be the D (6 bases). The receptor's source is a woman aged 55-70 years in good health. The CDR3 DNA reads as TGCGCCAGCAGCCAAGGGGGGGCCTTTCCCTATTCACCCCTCCACTTT. Amino acid sequence: CASSQGGAFPYSPLHF.